These T cell receptor beta chains were read from a single sample in a study of regulatory T cells in long-lasting Graves disease. TCRdb re-analysed the multiplex PCR reads in MiXCR, keeping a single row per CDR3 protein. This sample carries around 460,000 distinct CDR3 sequences, about 20% of them seen once, and the ten largest clones take around 13%. The source was peripheral blood mononuclear cells (PBMCs), collected when the disease was refractory, from a patient treated with antithyroid drugs. Receptor source: a female donor with Graves disease. CDR3s leave out the opening cysteine and the closing phenylalanine or tryptophan.

CDR3aa,v_gene
ASSSPGWGTEAF,TRBV28
ASSYSPDMSGGQPQH,TRBV6-2/TRBV6-3
ASSAGGGGELF,TRBV2
ASSHGTVEAF,TRBV14
ASSVGQDEQY,TRBV9
SARIPTARGGRGTQY,TRBV20-1
ASSLSPLGTGELF,TRBV28
ASHDTTSGTDTGEPF,TRBV5-1
ASSLGGGTYKQY,TRBV13
ASSSDTFNEQF,TRBV7-3
ASSLDSRDPYEQY,TRBV11-2
SAQKGGNTEAF,TRBV20-1
AISLQGDEQY,TRBV10-3
ASSVDGQGSYGYT,TRBV9
ASSLADRGSYEQY,TRBV7-2
ASSLQNLNTEAF,TRBV5-1
ASSTPNYGYT,TRBV2
ASSSLAGDTQY,TRBV11-2
SVALQGHYGYT,TRBV29-1
ASSLTLSGLQDYT,TRBV5-1
ASKPGQNTEAF,TRBV6-1
ASSAEATTGELF,TRBV2
AISESPPGTSSSEQY,TRBV10-3
ATLRDRVGTEAF,TRBV10-3
ASSLPGQGGNEQY,TRBV6-1
ASSYRGGEYEQY,TRBV28
ASSSPWGGAGELF,TRBV28
ASSPDEAQY,TRBV28